One sample yielded the 23 T cell receptor beta chains listed below, sequenced in a study of T cell responses to AZD1222 COVID-19 vaccine. Clones were sequenced by immunoSEQ multiplex PCR, and TCRdb holds only the in-frame ones, with some missing. This sample has some 140,000 clones, with around four fifths found just once. Sequenced here: peripheral blood, sampled on day 0 of AZD1222 vaccination. Receptors were obtained from an adult in good health.

The rearrangement joins TRBV7-9 to TRBJ1-3; a possible D gene is TRBD1 (5 bases). Looked up from germline, CDR1 is SEHNR and CDR2 is FQNEAQ (reference sequence). There are 15 residues in the CDR3. The germline V and J ends were trimmed by 5 bases and 0 bases, with 11 bases remaining between them. CDR3: CASSADRPSGNTIYF. CDR3 nucleotide sequence: TGTGCCAGCAGCGCCGACAGACCCTCTGGAAACACCATATATTTT.

The rearrangement joins TRBV11-3 to TRBJ2-2; 7 nucleotides align to TRBD1. This CDR3 has 17 residues. Per germline, CDR1 SGHNT and CDR2 YENEEA. With V trimmed by 5 bases and J by 6 bases, 15 bases remained unmatched. The CDR3 DNA reads TGTGCCAGCAGCGCCAGGGACAGCCTCTTTGGGGCCGGGGAGCTGTTTTTT. Translating it yields CASSARDSLFGAGELFF.

This chain joins TRBV28 and TRBJ1-5; 9 nucleotides align to TRBD1. Losses at the gene ends were 6 bases for V and 7 bases for J; bases not matched to a gene: 10. CDR3 length equals 15 residues. The germline CDR1 and CDR2 sequences are MDHEN and SYDVKM. Here the CDR3 DNA reads TGTGCCAGCAGCAAAAGACAGGGGGTTGGGCAGCCCCAGCATTTT. Translation gives CASSKRQGVGQPQHF.

The V gene is TRBV5-1, the J gene TRBJ1-1, with D tentatively TRBD1 (5 bases). This CDR3 region has 12 residues. Trimming removed 4 bases from V and 5 bases from J, with 9 bases in between. Germline V gene data show CDR1 as SGHRS and CDR2 as YFSETQ. CDR3 sequence (DNA): TGCGCCAGCAGCGCCGGGACGACTGAAGCTTTCTTT. This sequence encodes CASSAGTTEAFF.

The V and J genes are TRBV6-1 and TRBJ1-2; D is possibly TRBD1 (5 bases). CDR3 length: 15 amino acids. The germline V and J ends were trimmed by 0 bases and 6 bases, with 14 bases remaining between them. Germline V gene data show CDR1 as MNHNS and CDR2 as SASEGT. The CDR3 DNA reads as TGTGCCAGCAGTGAAGCCCAGGGTTTACAGCATGGCTACACCTTC. Its translation: CASSEAQGLQHGYTF.

V usage is TRBV7-9 and J usage is TRBJ1-2; 9 nucleotides align to TRBD1. J gave up 5 bases and V 5 bases, and 9 bases lay outside the gene matches. CDR3 size: 15 residues. Germline assignment: CDR1 SEHNR and CDR2 FQNEAQ (reference sequence). The CDR3 here is CASSVTGGARYGYTF. The DNA for the CDR3 is TGTGCCAGCAGCGTTACAGGGGGCGCGAGGTATGGCTACACCTTC.

The rearrangement joins TRBV27 to TRBJ1-1, with 7 bases fitting TRBD1. This CDR3 contains 14 residues. Per the germline V gene, CDR1 is MNHEY and CDR2 is SMNVEV (reference sequence). Losses at the gene ends were 7 bases for V and 7 bases for J; bases not matched to a gene: 12. For the CDR3, the DNA is TGTGCCAGCACTTCACTCTCCGGGACAGTTGAAGCTTTCTTT. Translation: CASTSLSGTVEAFF.

The chain has TRBV13 and TRBJ2-1, with 9 bases identical to TRBD1. J was trimmed by 8 bases and V by 5 bases; bases with no gene match: 13. CDR1 and CDR2 (germline): PRHDT, FYEKMQ (reference sequence). This CDR3 region has 16 residues. CDR3 DNA: TGTGCCAGCAGCCCTCGGACAGGGGAAGCAAACGATGAGCAGTTCTTC. This translates into CASSPRTGEANDEQFF.

The CDR3 sequence is CASSLDLAGGPYEQYF. CDR3 nucleotides: TGTGCCAGCAGCTTGGACCTGGCGGGGGGGCCCTACGAGCAGTACTTC. The chain joins TRBV5-6 to TRBJ2-7; TRBD2 agrees at 9 bases. The CDR3 totals 16 residues. The ends lost 0 bases at V and 2 bases at J; junction bases unmatched: 6. Germline loops: CDR1 SGHDT, CDR2 YYEEEE. The full variable domain, in which reference TRBV5-6 and TRBJ2-7 provide the parts outside the CDR3, is DAGVTQSPTHLIKTRGQQVTLRCSPKSGHDTVSWYQQALGQGPQFIFQYYEEEERQRGNFPDRFSGHQFPNYSSELNVNALLLGDSALYLCASSLDLAGGPYEQYFGPGTRLTVT.

The chain joins TRBV5-1 to TRBJ1-2, with 9 bases fitting TRBD1. The CDR3 has 15 residues. CDR1 and CDR2 (germline): SGHRS, YFSETQ. After removal of 4 bases from V and 1 base from J, the junction contained 5 bases not matched to a gene. CDR3 region: CASSPGTGYNYGYTF. CDR3 bases: TGCGCCAGCAGCCCGGGGACAGGGTATAACTATGGCTACACCTTC.

The chain combines TRBV7-9 with TRBJ2-3; a weak D match, TRBD2 (5 bases). This CDR3 is built from 12 residues. Germline V gene data show CDR1 as SEHNR and CDR2 as FQNEAQ (reference sequence). Trimming took off 4 bases at V and 5 bases at J, with 7 bases between the two ends. CDR3 in DNA: TGTGCCAGCAGCTACGGGGTAGATACGCAGTATTTT. As protein: CASSYGVDTQYF.

The gene calls are TRBV24-1 and TRBJ2-7; D not certain. Trimming took off 1 base at V and 7 bases at J, with 4 bases between the two ends. The CDR3 consists of 11 residues. Germline-derived CDR1 and CDR2 are KGHDR and SFDVKD. CDR3 sequence (DNA): TGTGCCACCAGTGATTTACTGGAGCAGTACTTC. This translates into CATSDLLEQYF.

The rearrangement joins TRBV6-5 to TRBJ1-1; maybe TRBD1 (5 bases). This CDR3 has 14 amino acids. The V gene's germline CDR1 is MNHEY and CDR2 SVGAGI. The ends were cut back, 10 bases at V and 0 bases at J, with 15 bases in the middle. CDR3 sequence: CAIPGLGLNTEAFF. Here the CDR3 DNA reads TGTGCCATCCCGGGACTGGGTTTGAACACTGAAGCTTTCTTT.

This chain connects TRBV5-1 to TRBJ1-2; 11 bases line up with TRBD1. The CDR3 loop spans 16 amino acids. Germline-derived CDR1 and CDR2 are SGHRS and YFSETQ. The junction had 12 bases not matched to a gene; V was cut back by 4 bases and J by 7 bases. This CDR3 reads CASSDRTGGAFGGYTF. The CDR3 coding sequence is TGCGCCAGCAGCGATCGGACAGGGGGCGCTTTCGGTGGCTACACCTTC.

The chain employs TRBV9 and TRBJ2-5; D not certain. Trimming pared 0 bases from V and 5 bases from J, leaving 11 bases between. The germline V gene has CDR1 SGDLS and CDR2 YYNGEE. The CDR3 sequence is 14 residues long. As DNA, the CDR3 is TGTGCCAGCAGCGTAGCCCCTTTGGGGGAGACCCAGTACTTC. Protein product: CASSVAPLGETQYF.

The sample holds one count of this clone. The rearrangement uses TRBV30 and TRBJ2-7, with D possibly being TRBD1 (6 bases). The CDR3 covers 11 residues. Germline-derived CDR1 and CDR2 are GTSNPN and SVGIG (reference sequence). The ends were cut back, 8 bases at V and 4 bases at J, with 12 bases in the middle. CDR3 loop: CAEGTLYEQYF. CDR3 nucleotides: TGTGCCGAGGGGACACTTTACGAGCAGTACTTC. Supplemented by reference TRBV30 and TRBJ2-7, the full variable domain reads SQTIHQWPATLVQPVGSPLSLECTVEGTSNPNLYWYRQAAGRGLQLLFYSVGIGQISSEVPQNLSASRPQDRQFILSSKKLLLSDSGFYLCAEGTLYEQYFGPGTRLTVT.

V gene TRBV6-6 combines with J gene TRBJ1-6, with D possibly being TRBD1 (5 bases). The CDR3 runs to 14 residues. V lost 7 bases and J lost 8, with 15 bases in between. The germline V gene has CDR1 MNHNY and CDR2 SVGAGI (reference sequence). The CDR3 here is CASTQGYTYSPLHF. DNA of the CDR3: TGTGCCAGCACTCAGGGCTACACCTATTCACCCCTCCACTTT.

This chain links TRBV7-6 with TRBJ2-7; a weak D match, TRBD2 (5 bases). Germline V lookup: CDR1 SGHVS, CDR2 FNYEAQ. V dropped 5 bases and J dropped 1 base, with 21 bases sitting between them. The CDR3 runs 17 residues. CDR3 protein: CASSRVSSGSFSYEQYF. CDR3 in DNA: TGTGCCAGCAGCCGGGTGTCGTCGGGATCTTTTTCCTACGAGCAGTACTTC. Full variable domain (remainder filled in from reference TRBV7-6 and TRBJ2-7): GAGVSQSPRYKVTKRGQDVALRCDPISGHVSLYWYRQALGQGPEFLTYFNYEAQQDKSGLPNDRFSAERPEGSISTLTIQRTEQRDSAMYRCASSRVSSGSFSYEQYFGPGTRLTVT.

The gene calls are TRBV9 and TRBJ1-1; a weak D match, TRBD1 (5 bases). CDR1 is SGDLS and CDR2 is YYNGEE in the germline V gene. V lost 0 bases to trimming and J lost 1 base, with 7 bases between them. This CDR3 has 14 amino acids. The CDR3 reads CASSVGGANTEAFF. The CDR3 region has the DNA TGTGCCAGCAGCGTAGGAGGGGCGAACACTGAAGCTTTCTTT.

V and J are TRBV6-5 and TRBJ1-5, with D possibly being TRBD1 (5 bases). The CDR3 extends over 15 amino acids. CDR1 and CDR2 from the germline V gene are MNHEY and SVGAGI. Trimming left V 10 bases short and J 0 bases short, with 16 bases between. The CDR3 DNA follows: TGTGCCACCCAGAGACAGCCCGATAGCAATCAGCCCCAGCATTTT. This translates into CATQRQPDSNQPQHF.

There are a few counts of this clone. The V and J genes are TRBV29-1 and TRBJ1-1; D gene uncertain. Germline CDR1 is SQVTM and CDR2 is ANQGSEA. Trimming cost V 4 bases and J 6 bases, with 18 bases left between them. There are 14 residues in the CDR3. The CDR3, as DNA: TGCAGCGTTGGAGCCCATACAAGAAACGCTGAAGCTTTCTTT. Translated, it gives CSVGAHTRNAEAFF.

The J gene is TRBJ1-5, the V gene TRBV6-4; unclear D gene. This CDR3 has 17 residues. Germline lookup yields CDR1 MRHNA and CDR2 SNTAGT. The V gene lost 8 bases and the J gene lost 0 bases, with 20 bases spanning the gap. DNA of the CDR3: TGTGCCAGCCCAGGCCATGGCCGGGTTGTTAGCAATCAGCCCCAGCATTTT. As protein: CASPGHGRVVSNQPQHF.

The rearrangement links TRBV19 to TRBJ2-5; no definite D call. This CDR3 region has 12 residues. In germline, CDR1 is LNHDA, CDR2 SQIVND (reference sequence). The V end was cut by 4 bases, the J end by 4 bases, with 7 bases between. In DNA, the CDR3 is TGTGCCAGTAGTACGAAGTCAGAGACCCAGTACTTC. It encodes CASSTKSETQYF. The variable domain in full, completed from reference TRBV19 and TRBJ2-5, reads DGGITQSPKYLFRKEGQNVTLSCEQNLNHDAMYWYRQDPGQGLRLIYYSQIVNDFQKGDIAEGYSVSREKKESFPLTVTSAQKNPTAFYLCASSTKSETQYFGPGTRLLVL.